Presented here are 10 T cell receptor beta chains from one specimen sequenced in a study of beta chain features in type 1 diabetes. Study-level findings and limits: Type 1 diabetes patients had moderately but significantly shorter TCRB CDR3s in all four CD4+ subsets.

Every bit of the isolated RNA underwent reverse transcription, so sequencing read expressed TCRB transcripts. The table came from immunoSEQ multiplex PCR; TCRdb's copy has only in-frame clones and leaves some out. The profile shows 150,000 to 200,000 clones, over 55% of them singletons. The antigens these receptors bind are not known. The specimen was naive CD4+ T cells from blood. These receptors came from a young man with type 1 diabetes.

The gene calls are TRBV18 and TRBJ2-1, with D possibly being TRBD1 (5 bases). CDR3 size: 12 residues. The V gene's germline CDR1 is KGHSH and CDR2 LQKENI. Trimming pared 3 bases from V and 5 bases from J, leaving 5 bases between. CDR3 coding DNA: TGTGCCAGCTCACCGACAGACAATGAGCAGTTCTTC. Translation: CASSPTDNEQFF.

The chain combines TRBV10-3 with TRBJ2-1; D is tentatively TRBD1 or TRBD2 (5 bases each). The CDR3 totals 15 residues. The V gene's germline CDR1 is ENHRY and CDR2 SYGVKD. The ends were cut back, 5 bases at V and 8 bases at J, with 19 bases in the middle. In DNA, the CDR3 is TGTGCCATCAGTTACCGGGACCACGTTTTGGATGAGCAGTTCTTC. Its protein is CAISYRDHVLDEQFF.

The chain carries TRBV9 and TRBJ2-5; TRBD1 matches 8 bases. V shed 4 bases, J shed 5 bases, and the junction held 16 bases outside the gene matches. In germline, CDR1 is SGDLS, CDR2 YYNGEE. The CDR3 contains 17 residues. The CDR3 protein is CASSPTTNRGEEETQYF. DNA of the CDR3: TGTGCCAGCAGCCCTACAACCAACAGGGGGGAGGAGGAGACCCAGTACTTC.

This rearrangement joins TRBV29-1 to TRBJ2-2, with D possibly being TRBD1 or TRBD2 (5 bases each). This CDR3 comprises 13 residues. Trimming removed 3 bases from V and 5 bases from J, with 10 bases in between. The V gene's germline CDR1 is SQVTM and CDR2 ANQGSEA. The CDR3 nucleotides read TGCAGCGTTGACATGGGGGTGACCGGGGAGCTGTTTTTT. Its translation: CSVDMGVTGELFF.

The J gene is TRBJ2-7, the V gene TRBV28; 8 bases map to TRBD1. Germline V CDR1 and CDR2: MDHEN, SYDVKM. Unmatched junction bases numbered 14, after V lost 8 bases and J lost 5 bases. The length of the CDR3 is 15 residues. The CDR3 protein is CASGKGQAAVHEQYF. As DNA, the CDR3 is TGTGCCAGCGGAAAGGGACAGGCCGCTGTCCACGAGCAGTACTTC.

The chain is built from TRBV7-9 and TRBJ2-5; maybe TRBD1 (5 bases). CDR1 and CDR2 from the germline V gene are SEHNR and FQNEAQ (reference sequence). Trimming pared 5 bases from V and 4 bases from J, leaving 14 bases between. This CDR3 region has 14 residues. The CDR3 DNA reads as TGTGCCAGCAGCAGTGGACAAATGGCAGAGACCCAGTACTTC. It translates to CASSSGQMAETQYF.

The chain carries TRBV9 and TRBJ2-5; D not certain. Deletions cut 0 bases from V and 0 bases from J, with 6 bases between. The V gene's germline CDR1 is SGDLS and CDR2 YYNGEE. This CDR3 has 14 amino acids. The CDR3 DNA reads as TGTGCCAGCAGCGTAGGGCCAGACCAAGAGACCCAGTACTTC. As protein: CASSVGPDQETQYF.

The V gene is TRBV23-1, the J gene TRBJ2-6, with D hard to call. TRBV23-1 is flagged as an ORF with uncertain function. CDR3 size: 17 residues. Trimming took off 4 bases at V and 0 bases at J, with 13 bases between the two ends. The CDR3 is CASSREVLRSGANVLTF. CDR3 DNA: TGCGCCAGCAGTCGTGAAGTTCTGCGCTCTGGGGCCAACGTCCTGACTTTC.

This clone has just one count. The rearrangement uses TRBV29-1 and TRBJ1-2, with TRBD1 matching 7 bases. Germline V gene lookup returns CDR1 SQVTM and CDR2 ANQGSEA. V lost 6 bases and J lost 4; bases outside the gene matches: 11. CDR3 size: 14 residues. CDR3 sequence: CSVTSTGAVYGYTF. Written as DNA, the CDR3 is TGCAGCGTGACCTCTACAGGGGCGGTCTATGGCTACACCTTC.

The chain has TRBV30 and TRBJ2-2; no clear D gene. Trimming pared 6 bases from V and 3 bases from J, leaving 2 bases between. This CDR3 spans 10 amino acids. CDR1 and CDR2 from the germline V gene are GTSNPN and SVGIG (reference sequence). The CDR3 is CACYTGELFF. Written as DNA, the CDR3 is TGTGCCTGTTACACCGGGGAGCTGTTTTTT.